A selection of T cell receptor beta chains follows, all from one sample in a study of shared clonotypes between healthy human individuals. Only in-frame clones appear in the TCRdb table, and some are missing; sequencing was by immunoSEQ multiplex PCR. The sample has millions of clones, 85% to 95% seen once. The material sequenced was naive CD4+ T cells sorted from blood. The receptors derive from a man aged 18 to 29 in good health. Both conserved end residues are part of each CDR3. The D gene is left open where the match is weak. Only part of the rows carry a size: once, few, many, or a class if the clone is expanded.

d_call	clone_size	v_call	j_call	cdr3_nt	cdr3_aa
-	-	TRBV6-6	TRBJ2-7	TGTGCCAGCAGTTACGTCTACGAGCAGTACTTC	CASSYVYEQYF
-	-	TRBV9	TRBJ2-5	TGTGCCAGCAGCGTAAAGGTGGGCAGAGAGACCCAGTACTTC	CASSVKVGRETQYF
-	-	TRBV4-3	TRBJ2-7	TGCGCCAGCAGCCAAGAGAGGGGGTCGTACGAGCAGTACTTC	CASSQERGSYEQYF
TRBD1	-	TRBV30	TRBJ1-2	TGTGCCTGGAGCGTCTACGCCGGGACAGATCACTATGGCTACACCTTC	CAWSVYAGTDHYGYTF
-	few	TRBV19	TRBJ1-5	TGTGCCAGTAGTACATCAGGGGTCGTGAGCAATCAGCCCCAGCATTTT	CASSTSGVVSNQPQHF
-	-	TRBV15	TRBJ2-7	TGTGCCACCAGCAGGAGACAGGGAGGGTACGAGCAGTACTTC	CATSRRQGGYEQYF
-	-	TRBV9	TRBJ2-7	TGTGCCAGCAGCTCCGGGACGGGAGCCTACGAGCAGTACTTC	CASSSGTGAYEQYF
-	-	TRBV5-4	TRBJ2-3	TGTGCCAGCAGTAGGGGGACTCTGGGTGATACGCAGTATTTT	CASSRGTLGDTQYF
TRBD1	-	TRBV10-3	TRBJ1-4	TGTGCCATCAGCCAGGGGGCGGAACATGAAAAACTGTTTTTT	CAISQGAEHEKLFF
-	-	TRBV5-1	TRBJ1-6	TGCGCCAGCAGCTTGGCCATACAGGGTGTGGGTAATTCACCCCTCCACTTT	CASSLAIQGVGNSPLHF
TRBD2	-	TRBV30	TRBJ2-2	TGTGCCTGGAGGGGACTAGCGATGAACACCGGGGAGCTGTTTTTT	CAWRGLAMNTGELFF
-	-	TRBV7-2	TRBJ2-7	TGTGCCAGCAGCTTACTCTCAGGGCCTTGGGAGCAGTACTTC	CASSLLSGPWEQYF
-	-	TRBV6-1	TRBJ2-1	TGTGCCAGCAGTGAAGCGTCGGTCAGGCCCTACAATGAGCAGTTCTTC	CASSEASVRPYNEQFF
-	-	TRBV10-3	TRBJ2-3	TGTGCCATCAGTGTTGACGGCTCACAATATACGCAGTATTTT	CAISVDGSQYTQYF
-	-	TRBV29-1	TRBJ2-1	TGCAGCGTTCGGCCTTACAATGAGCAGTTCTTC	CSVRPYNEQFF
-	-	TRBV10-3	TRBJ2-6	TGTGCCATCAGTGTGACGGTTGGGGCCAACGTCCTGACTTTC	CAISVTVGANVLTF
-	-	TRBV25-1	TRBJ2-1	TGTGCCAGCAGTGATTACACCGCGAGATACAATGAGCAGTTCTTC	CASSDYTARYNEQFF
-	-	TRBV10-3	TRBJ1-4	TGTGCCATCGGGGAGGGCAGGGATGATCAAAAACTGTTTTTT	CAIGEGRDDQKLFF
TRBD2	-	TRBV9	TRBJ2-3	TGTGCCAGCAGCGTAGGGAGCGGGGGCCCCACAGATACGCAGTATTTT	CASSVGSGGPTDTQYF
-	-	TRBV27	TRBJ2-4	TGTGCCAGCAGTTTACTCTCAGCCAAAAACATTCAGTACTTC	CASSLLSAKNIQYF
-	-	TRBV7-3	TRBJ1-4	TGTGCCAGCAGCTTAACGAGGCCAGGGAGGACTAATGAAAAACTGTTTTTT	CASSLTRPGRTNEKLFF
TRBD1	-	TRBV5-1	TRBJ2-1	TGCGCCAGCAGCTCCACAGGGGGCGGAGGCAATGAGCAGTTCTTC	CASSSTGGGGNEQFF
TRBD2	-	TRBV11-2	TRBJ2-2	TGTGCCTCCCGGTCTAGCGGGGTTAACGGGGAGCTGTTTTTT	CASRSSGVNGELFF
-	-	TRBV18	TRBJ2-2	TGTGCCAGCTCCTTCGGACTGAACACCGGGGAGCTGTTTTTT	CASSFGLNTGELFF
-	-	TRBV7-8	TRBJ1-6	TGTGCCAGCAGCTTAGAGGACAAAGTGGGAAATAATTCACCCCTCCACTTT	CASSLEDKVGNNSPLHF
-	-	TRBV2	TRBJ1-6	TGTGCCAGCAGTGAAATTTCAGGGGCACTTTCTTCACCCCTCCACTTT	CASSEISGALSSPLHF
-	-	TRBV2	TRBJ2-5	TGTGCCAGCAGTCGACAGGGAGGAGAGACCCAGTACTTC	CASSRQGGETQYF
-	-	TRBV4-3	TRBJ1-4	TGCGCCAGCAGCCAAGACCCACAGGGAACTAATGAAAAACTGTTTTTT	CASSQDPQGTNEKLFF
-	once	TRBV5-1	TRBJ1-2	TGCGCCAGCAGCTGGACCGGGGAGGGCGATGGCTACACCTTC	CASSWTGEGDGYTF
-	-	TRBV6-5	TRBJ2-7	TGTGCCAGCAGTTACTCTGGGGCGGGTGGACCCTACGAGCAGTACTTC	CASSYSGAGGPYEQYF
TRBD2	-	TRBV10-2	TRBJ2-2	TGCGCCAGCAGTTCAAGCGGGAGCTCCGGGGAGCTGTTTTTT	CASSSSGSSGELFF
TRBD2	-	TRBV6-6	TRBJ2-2	TGTGCCAGCAGCCCGGGGGGGGCGGACACCGGGGAGCTGTTTTTT	CASSPGGADTGELFF
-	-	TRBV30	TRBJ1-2	TGTGCCTGGAGTCGGGACGGACTTTATGGCTACACCTTC	CAWSRDGLYGYTF
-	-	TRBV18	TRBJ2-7	TGTGCCAGCTCACCAACAGCCACCTACGAGCAGTACTTC	CASSPTATYEQYF
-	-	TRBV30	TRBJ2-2	TGTGCCTGGGGTCCGAGCAGAAGTCATACCGGGGAGCTGTTTTTT	CAWGPSRSHTGELFF
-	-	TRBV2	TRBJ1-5	TGTGCCAGCAGTGGGTCAAATCAGCCCCAGCATTTT	CASSGSNQPQHF
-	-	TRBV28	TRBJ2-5	TGTGCCAGCATAAGTGGGCAGGGAACGGGAGAGACCCAGTACTTC	CASISGQGTGETQYF
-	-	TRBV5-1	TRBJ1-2	TGCGCCAGCAGCTTGGGCGAACAGAGGGTAGGCTATGGCTACACCTTC	CASSLGEQRVGYGYTF
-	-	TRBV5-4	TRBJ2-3	TGTGCCAGCAGCTTGGGCGGGGTCAGCACAGATACGCAGTATTTT	CASSLGGVSTDTQYF
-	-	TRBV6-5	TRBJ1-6	TGTGCCAGCAGTTACGCGCCCCCGGCCTATAATTCACCCCTCCACTTT	CASSYAPPAYNSPLHF
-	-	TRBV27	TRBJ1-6	TGTGCCAGCACTCCAACCCCGAGGGGAAACTCACCCCTCCACTTT	CASTPTPRGNSPLHF
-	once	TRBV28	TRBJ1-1	TGTGCCAGCAGTTCAAGGGAAATGAACACTGAAGCTTTCTTT	CASSSREMNTEAFF
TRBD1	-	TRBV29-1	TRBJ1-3	TGCAGCGTTGAAGATCTTGGGGACAGGAGCTCTGGAAACACCATATATTTT	CSVEDLGDRSSGNTIYF
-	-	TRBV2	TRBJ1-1	TGTGCCAGCAGTGGGGCAGCACCGAGCACTGAAGCTTTCTTT	CASSGAAPSTEAFF
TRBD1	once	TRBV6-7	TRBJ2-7	TGTGCCAACTGGACAGGGGGCGACGAGCAGTACTTC	CANWTGGDEQYF
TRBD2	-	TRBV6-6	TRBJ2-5	TGTGCCAGCACCAACTGGCGGGAGGAGACCCAGTACTTC	CASTNWREETQYF